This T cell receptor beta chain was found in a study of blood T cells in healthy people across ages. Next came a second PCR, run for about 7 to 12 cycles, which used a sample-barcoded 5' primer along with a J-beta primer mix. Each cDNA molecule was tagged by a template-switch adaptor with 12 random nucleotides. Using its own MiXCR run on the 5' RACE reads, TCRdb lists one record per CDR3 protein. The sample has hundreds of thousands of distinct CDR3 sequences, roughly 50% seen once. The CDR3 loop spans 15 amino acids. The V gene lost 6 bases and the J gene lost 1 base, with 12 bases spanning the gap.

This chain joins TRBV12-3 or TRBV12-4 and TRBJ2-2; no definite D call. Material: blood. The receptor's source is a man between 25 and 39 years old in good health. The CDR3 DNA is TGTGCCAGCAGCCAGTTACGACAGAACACCGGGGAGCTGTTTTTT. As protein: CASSQLRQNTGELFF.